The source of this TCR beta chain is a study of blood T cell repertoires in COVID-19. Across the whole study: Sites in the United States, Italy and Spain provided acute and convalescent COVID-19 samples. In each case, the material was cDNA or gDNA derived from T cells, B-cell-depleted T cells, or PBMCs.

The CDR3 length is 15 residues. The germline CDR1 and CDR2 sequences are MNHEY and SMNVEV (reference sequence). Germline trimming cut 4 bases from V and 6 bases from J; bases unmatched to any gene: 8. Per the original data handling: Amplifying reference gene primers gave estimates of nucleated cell counts. Profiling relied on immunoSEQ multiplex PCR, and the TCRdb table lists in-frame clones only, not all of them. Clone size and V and J calls were adopted from that table, with D and trimming inferred from the DNA. The top ten clones hold 4% to 5.5% of a sample with some 190,000 clones, roughly 91% of them seen once. A remark on this clone: The sample contains more than one DNA sequence encoding this CDR3.

Sequencing input: peripheral blood. This sequence originates from a human donor in a cohort sampled during active COVID-19. The chain uses TRBV27 and TRBJ2-7; 11 nucleotides agree with TRBD1. CDR3 DNA: TGTGCCAGCAGTTCCCGGACAGGGGGCGCGGGCGAGCAGTACTTC. Protein sequence: CASSSRTGGAGEQYF.